This T cell receptor (beta chain) was retrieved from a study of CD8+ T cells in alopecia areata. Overall study context: A regimen of oral tofacitinib, 5 to 10 mg twice daily, was given to treated patients.

RNA, once extracted, was reverse transcribed into cDNA for use as the sequencing template. Using immunoSEQ multiplex PCR, the repertoire was profiled, and TCRdb retains in-frame clones only, with some absent. The sample has roughly 200,000 clones, more than 60% seen once. Study-wide findings and caveats: Patients displayed less clarity in TCR sharing than mice, a finding possibly related to HLA. Across lesional scalp, and particularly alopecia totalis/universalis, clonality surpassed that of normal scalp.

With respect to this clone: Its antigen is undetermined.

Alopecia areata patients provided lesional scalp punch biopsies and peripheral blood, both collected for the study. The specimen comprised CD4+ T cells sorted from blood, sampled at week 0. The source is a human donor with alopecia areata.

CDR3: CASSEDGLHNQPQHF. In DNA form, the CDR3 reads TGTGCCAGCAGTGAAGACGGTCTGCACAATCAGCCCCAGCATTTT. V usage is TRBV2 and J usage is TRBJ1-5; no reliable D call. Germline CDR1 SNHLY, CDR2 FYNNEI. Trimming removed 1 base at V and 3 bases at J, with 10 bases between. This CDR3 region has 15 residues.